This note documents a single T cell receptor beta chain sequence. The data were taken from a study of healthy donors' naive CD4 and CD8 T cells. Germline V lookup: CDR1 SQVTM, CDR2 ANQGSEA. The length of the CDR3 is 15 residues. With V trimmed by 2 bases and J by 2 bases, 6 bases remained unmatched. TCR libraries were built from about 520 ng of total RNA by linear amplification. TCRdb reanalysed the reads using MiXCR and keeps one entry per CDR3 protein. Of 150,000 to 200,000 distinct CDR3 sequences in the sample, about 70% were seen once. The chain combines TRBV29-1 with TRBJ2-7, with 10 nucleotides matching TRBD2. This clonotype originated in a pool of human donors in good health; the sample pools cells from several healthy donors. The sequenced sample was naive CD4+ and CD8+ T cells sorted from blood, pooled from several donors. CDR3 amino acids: CSVERLAGVPYEQYF. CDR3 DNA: TGCAGCGTTGAAAGGCTAGCGGGAGTACCCTACGAGCAGTACTTC.